This TCR beta chain is drawn from a study of T cell responses to AZD1222 COVID-19 vaccine. Looked up from germline, CDR1 is LGHDT and CDR2 is YNNKEL (reference sequence). The V end lost 4 bases, the J end lost 1 base, and 8 bases lay between the germline ends. This CDR3 has 13 amino acids. Assay used: immunoSEQ multiplex PCR; TCRdb lists only in-frame clones, some missing. The table includes about 99,000 clones, about nine tenths detected once. This clonotype originated in an adult who received the AZD1222 COVID-19 vaccine. This chain uses TRBV3-1 (or the pseudogene TRBV3-2) with TRBJ2-7; no firm D call. The material sequenced was peripheral blood, taken 28 days after the second AZD1222 dose. The CDR3 DNA sequence: TGTGCCAGCAGCCCCCACAGATCCTACGAGCAGTACTTC. This gives the protein CASSPHRSYEQYF.